The next 32 T cell receptor beta chains were all read from a single sample in a study of CD8 T cells in Susac syndrome. Random hexamers were used to reverse transcribe the RNA input (about 0.5 to 1 ug). MiXCR, run by TCRdb on the immunoSEQ multiplex PCR reads, gives a single entry per CDR3 protein. The data hold approximately 200,000 distinct CDR3 sequences, with approximately 94% observed a single time. The source material was CD4+ T cells from PBMCs. Receptors originate from a human donor with multiple sclerosis.

The J gene is TRBJ2-5, the V gene TRBV5-1, with 9 nucleotides matching TRBD2. The V gene's germline CDR1 is SGHRS and CDR2 YFSETQ. V was pared by 3 bases and J by 2 bases, with 11 bases of the junction left unmatched. This CDR3 contains 17 residues. The DNA of the CDR3 is TGCGCCAGCAGCTCCGGGAGGGGGACTAGCTCACAAGAGACCCAGTACTTC. Translated: CASSSGRGTSSQETQYF.

The rearrangement links TRBV2 to TRBJ1-3; D uncertain. Germline assignment: CDR1 SNHLY and CDR2 FYNNEI. The V end lost 3 bases, the J end lost 2 bases, and 2 bases lay between the germline ends. CDR3 length: 12 residues. In DNA form, the CDR3 reads TGTGCCAGCAGTGAGGCTGGAAACACCATATATTTT. Protein sequence: CASSEAGNTIYF. The variable domain in full, completed from reference TRBV2 and TRBJ1-3, reads EPEVTQTPSHQVTQMGQEVILRCVPISNHLYFYWYRQILGQKVEFLVSFYNNEISEKSEIFDDQFSVERPDGSNFTLKIRSTKLEDSAMYFCASSEAGNTIYFGEGSWLTVV.

The rearrangement joins TRBV15 to TRBJ2-7, with D possibly being TRBD2 (5 bases). The CDR3 is 16 amino acids. Germline CDR1 is LNHNV and CDR2 is YYDKDF (reference sequence). Between the trimmed V and J ends, which lost 4 bases and 4 bases, there was a span of 20 bases. The CDR3 loop is CATSTHGGSLRYEQYF. CDR3 sequence (DNA): TGTGCCACCAGCACCCATGGTGGGAGTTTAAGGTACGAGCAGTACTTC.

The V and J genes are TRBV29-1 and TRBJ2-7; TRBD2 aligns across 7 bases. V dropped 6 bases and J dropped 3; count of bases not matched to a gene: 5. The CDR3 contains 12 residues. Germline V CDR1 and CDR2: SQVTM, ANQGSEA. The CDR3 DNA follows: TGCAGCGTGGGGGGACTATTCTACGAGCAGTACTTC. It codes for CSVGGLFYEQYF.

The V gene is TRBV28, the J gene TRBJ1-5; D unclear. This CDR3 has 10 amino acids. Trimming left V 9 bases short and J 4 bases short, with 4 bases between. Germline V CDR1 and CDR2: MDHEN, SYDVKM. CDR3 sequence: CARRNQPQHF. For the CDR3, the DNA is TGTGCCAGGCGGAATCAGCCCCAGCATTTT.

This chain connects TRBV25-1 to TRBJ2-5; 8 nucleotides match TRBD1. V lost 4 bases to trimming and J lost 5 bases; unmatched junction nucleotides: 3. The CDR3 loop spans 13 amino acids. Germline V gene lookup returns CDR1 MGHDK and CDR2 SYGVNS. This CDR3 reads CASSGQGTETQYF. The CDR3 nucleotides are TGTGCCAGCAGTGGACAGGGGACGGAGACCCAGTACTTC.

The J gene is TRBJ1-1, the V gene TRBV7-9; TRBD1 matches 7 bases. Trimming at V came to 5 bases and at J to 3 bases, leaving 9 bases not matched to a gene. Looked up from germline, CDR1 is SEHNR and CDR2 is FQNEAQ (reference sequence). This CDR3 has 15 residues. The CDR3 sequence is CASSRGDSYYTEAFF. CDR3 DNA: TGTGCCAGCAGCCGCGGGGACAGCTATTACACTGAAGCTTTCTTT.

The gene calls are TRBV12-3 or TRBV12-4 and TRBJ2-7; TRBD1 matches 12 bases. The CDR3 loop spans 14 amino acids. V dropped 2 bases and J dropped 5; count of bases not matched to a gene: 1. Written as DNA, the CDR3 is TGTGCCAGCAGTTTAAGGGACAGGGGGCACGAGCAGTACTTC. It specifies CASSLRDRGHEQYF.

V and J are TRBV4-2 and TRBJ2-5, with 8 bases fitting TRBD2. Trimming cost V 4 bases and J 5 bases; bases outside gene matches: 12. CDR1 is LGHNA, CDR2 YNFKEQ, per germline. This CDR3 has 16 amino acids. CDR3 in DNA: TGTGCCAGCAGCCTAGGGGACGGGGGGGCAATGGAGACCCAGTACTTC. This gives the protein CASSLGDGGAMETQYF.

The rearrangement joins TRBV7-9 to TRBJ2-7; D is perhaps TRBD2 (5 bases). Germline V lookup: CDR1 SEHNR, CDR2 FQNEAQ (reference sequence). Trimming took 2 bases from V and 1 from J, leaving 12 bases between them. This CDR3 has 15 amino acids. The CDR3 here is CASSLSSGISYEQYF. The CDR3 coding sequence is TGTGCCAGCAGCTTATCTTCCGGGATTTCCTACGAGCAGTACTTC.

V usage is TRBV9 and J usage is TRBJ1-1; D ambiguous. This CDR3 is built from 16 residues. Trimming took off 4 bases at V and 1 base at J, with 17 bases between the two ends. The germline CDR1 and CDR2 sequences are SGDLS and YYNGEE. CDR3 protein: CASSPASTSRNTEAFF. The CDR3 region has the DNA TGTGCCAGCAGCCCGGCGTCGACAAGCAGGAACACTGAAGCTTTCTTT.

Here the CDR3 DNA reads TGTGCCAGTAGTTGGTATTCGAACCCCTACAATGAGCAGTTCTTC. This sequence encodes CASSWYSNPYNEQFF. The V gene is TRBV19, the J gene TRBJ2-1; no clear D. The CDR3 spans 15 residues. With 5 bases removed from V and 2 bases from J, the gap between germline ends came to 13 bases. Per the germline V gene, CDR1 is LNHDA and CDR2 is SQIVND (reference sequence).

The genes are TRBV30 and TRBJ2-7; no firm D call. Germline V gene sequence: CDR1 GTSNPN, CDR2 SVGIG (reference sequence). Trimming pared 4 bases from V and 4 bases from J, leaving 11 bases between. The CDR3 loop spans 12 amino acids. The CDR3 spells CAWNKASYEQYF. CDR3 nucleotides: TGTGCCTGGAACAAGGCATCGTACGAGCAGTACTTC.

The rearrangement joins TRBV23-1 to TRBJ2-3; the match to TRBD1 covers 12 bases. TRBV23-1 is classed as an ORF, of uncertain function. V dropped 0 bases and J dropped 4; count of bases not matched to a gene: 11. The CDR3 runs to 19 residues. The CDR3 reads CASSQSGSGTGGEADTQYF. Here the CDR3 DNA reads TGCGCCAGCAGTCAATCGGGGAGCGGGACAGGGGGCGAGGCAGATACGCAGTATTTT.

The rearrangement uses TRBV27 and TRBJ2-7; 7 bases are a match to TRBD1. The length of the CDR3 is 12 residues. CDR1 MNHEY and CDR2 SMNVEV come from the germline V gene (reference sequence). V lost 5 bases and J lost 6; bases outside the gene matches: 4. CDR3 DNA sequence: TGTGCCAGCAGTGACAGGGTTGGCGAGCAGTACTTC. It encodes CASSDRVGEQYF.

This clonotype was counted a few times. The chain joins TRBV20-1 to TRBJ2-2, with 8 bases identical to TRBD1. The CDR3 covers 14 residues. The ends lost 6 bases at V and 2 bases at J; junction bases unmatched: 5. Germline V lookup: CDR1 DFQATT, CDR2 SNEGSKA (reference sequence). In DNA, the CDR3 is TGCAGTGCCCTCACAGGGGGAAACACCGGGGAGCTGTTTTTT. This codes for CSALTGGNTGELFF.

The rearrangement joins TRBV7-9 to TRBJ2-7; possibly TRBD2 for D (5 bases). The CDR3 loop spans 14 amino acids. Germline CDR1 and CDR2: SEHNR and FQNEAQ (reference sequence). The V and J ends lost 5 bases and 3 bases respectively, with 14 bases between them. The CDR3 DNA is TGTGCCAGCAGCGTGACCGAGGGCCGCTACGAGCAGTACTTC. Its protein is CASSVTEGRYEQYF.

The chain recombines TRBV29-1 with TRBJ2-3; D may match TRBD1 or TRBD2 (5 bases each). The CDR3 length is 11 residues. The V gene lost 6 bases and the J gene lost 7 bases, with 11 bases spanning the gap. CDR1 SQVTM and CDR2 ANQGSEA come from the germline V gene. CDR3: CSVGDVYTQYF. The CDR3 DNA reads as TGCAGCGTGGGGGATGTATATACGCAGTATTTT.

This chain links TRBV7-9 with TRBJ1-2; a possible D gene is TRBD1 (5 bases). V was clipped by 3 bases and J by 8 bases, with 16 bases between them. Germline V gives CDR1 SEHNR, CDR2 FQNEAQ (reference sequence). This CDR3 region has 14 residues. The CDR3 region has the DNA TGTGCCAGCAGCTTGCCCACTGGGGCTGAGGGCTACACCTTC. This translates into CASSLPTGAEGYTF.

CDR3: CASSTGLAGDTQYF. CDR3 DNA sequence: TGTGCCAGCAGCACAGGACTAGCTGGGGATACGCAGTATTTT. The rearrangement joins TRBV7-9 to TRBJ2-3, with 8 bases fitting TRBD2. CDR1 and CDR2 from the germline V gene are SEHNR and FQNEAQ (reference sequence). With V trimmed by 5 bases and J by 6 bases, 7 bases remained unmatched. The CDR3 length is 14 residues.

The chain employs TRBV20-1 and TRBJ2-7; D gene unclear. The CDR3 extends over 14 amino acids. V lost 2 bases and J 0 bases, leaving 11 bases between the germline ends. Germline V gene sequence: CDR1 DFQATT, CDR2 SNEGSKA (reference sequence). The CDR3 sequence: CSARLGSSSYEQYF. The CDR3, as DNA: TGCAGTGCTAGATTGGGGTCTAGCTCCTACGAGCAGTACTTC.

The chain joins TRBV15 to TRBJ2-7; D uncertain. V lost 0 bases and J 0 bases, leaving 6 bases between the germline ends. Germline assignment: CDR1 LNHNV and CDR2 YYDKDF (reference sequence). The CDR3 consists of 14 residues. In DNA form, the CDR3 reads TGTGCCACCAGCAGAGATTTGGCCTCCTACGAGCAGTACTTC. Its translation: CATSRDLASYEQYF. The variable domain in full, completed from reference TRBV15 and TRBJ2-7, reads DAMVIQNPRYQVTQFGKPVTLSCSQTLNHNVMYWYQQKSSQAPKLLFHYYDKDFNNEADTPDNFQSRRPNTSFCFLDIRSPGLGDTAMYLCATSRDLASYEQYFGPGTRLTVT.

This clonotype was recorded only once. The CDR3 reads CSAREGTHNQPQHF. CDR3 sequence (DNA): TGCAGTGCTAGGGAGGGGACACACAATCAGCCCCAGCATTTT. V usage is TRBV20-1 and J usage is TRBJ1-5, with D tentatively TRBD1 (6 bases). CDR3 length: 14 residues. Between the trimmed V and J ends, which lost 3 bases and 3 bases, there was a span of 12 bases. Germline-derived CDR1 and CDR2 are DFQATT and SNEGSKA (reference sequence).

The chain employs TRBV30 and TRBJ1-2; D is unresolved. Looked up from germline, CDR1 is GTSNPN and CDR2 is SVGIG (reference sequence). The V end was cut by 1 base, the J end by 0 bases, with 15 bases between. CDR3 length: 16 residues. CDR3 sequence: CAWSGLSRASNYGYTF. CDR3 bases: TGTGCCTGGAGTGGGCTCAGCCGCGCTTCTAACTATGGCTACACCTTC.

V usage is TRBV30 and J usage is TRBJ2-3, with D unresolved. V shed 4 bases and J shed 1 base, with 9 bases lying between them. Germline V gives CDR1 GTSNPN, CDR2 SVGIG (reference sequence). The CDR3 is 13 residues long. CDR3: CAWTESGTDTQYF. CDR3 DNA: TGTGCCTGGACAGAGAGCGGCACAGATACGCAGTATTTT.

The gene calls are TRBV12-3 or TRBV12-4 and TRBJ1-3, with TRBD1 matching 7 bases. V was pared by 6 bases and J by 0 bases, with 5 bases of the junction left unmatched. This CDR3 has 15 residues. The CDR3 DNA follows: TGTGCCAGCAGCTCCCGGGACAGCTCTGGAAACACCATATATTTT. It is translated as CASSSRDSSGNTIYF.

The chain recombines TRBV3-1 with TRBJ2-1; 11 nucleotides line up with TRBD2. Germline assignment: CDR1 LGHDT and CDR2 YNNKEL (reference sequence). This CDR3 region has 16 residues. V was pared by 2 bases and J by 7 bases, with 7 bases of the junction left unmatched. CDR3 in DNA: TGTGCCAGCAGCCAATTTAGCGGGGGGGCCGGGAATGAGCAGTTCTTC. Its translation is CASSQFSGGAGNEQFF.

The rearrangement links TRBV4-1 to TRBJ2-1; 9 nucleotides align to TRBD2. Germline V gene sequence: CDR1 MGHRA, CDR2 YSYEKL. V dropped 4 bases and J dropped 8; count of bases not matched to a gene: 9. The CDR3 has 15 residues. In DNA form, the CDR3 reads TGCGCCAGCAGCCGCGGGGGGGCCTTGGTCGATGAGCAGTTCTTC. It codes for CASSRGGALVDEQFF.

The V gene is TRBV15, the J gene TRBJ2-5; D is undetermined. The CDR3 totals 11 residues. Germline V gene data show CDR1 as LNHNV and CDR2 as YYDKDF (reference sequence). V lost 3 bases to trimming and J lost 5 bases, with 4 bases between them. The CDR3 DNA sequence: TGTGCCACCAGCAGGGTGGAGACCCAGTACTTC. Translating it yields CATSRVETQYF.

The chain has TRBV19 and TRBJ2-7, with 9 bases that match TRBD1. V was pared by 3 bases and J by 3 bases, with 3 bases of the junction left unmatched. The CDR3 contains 14 residues. In germline, CDR1 is LNHDA, CDR2 SQIVND (reference sequence). Here the CDR3 reads CASSITGGNYEQYF. CDR3 DNA sequence: TGTGCCAGTAGTATTACAGGGGGCAACTACGAGCAGTACTTC.

This rearrangement joins TRBV29-1 to TRBJ2-6, with D hard to call. The CDR3 totals 15 residues. Trimming shortened V by 4 bases and J by 0 bases, and 10 bases separated the two germline ends. CDR1 and CDR2 from the germline V gene are SQVTM and ANQGSEA. DNA of the CDR3: TGCAGCGTTGGGGGTGGGTCCTCTGGGGCCAACGTCCTGACTTTC. Protein product: CSVGGGSSGANVLTF.

The rearrangement uses TRBV29-1 and TRBJ1-6; no definite D call. Germline loops: CDR1 SQVTM, CDR2 ANQGSEA. V was clipped by 4 bases and J by 7 bases, with 8 bases between them. This CDR3 comprises 12 residues. The CDR3: CSVGEGNSPLHF. Written as DNA, the CDR3 is TGCAGCGTTGGGGAGGGCAATTCACCCCTCCACTTT.